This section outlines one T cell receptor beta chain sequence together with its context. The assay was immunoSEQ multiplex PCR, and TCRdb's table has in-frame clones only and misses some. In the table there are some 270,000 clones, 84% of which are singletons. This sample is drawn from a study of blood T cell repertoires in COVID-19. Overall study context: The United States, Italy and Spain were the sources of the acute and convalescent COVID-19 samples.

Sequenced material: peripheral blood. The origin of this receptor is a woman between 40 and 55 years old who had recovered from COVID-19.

CDR3 nucleotide sequence: TGTGCCAGCTCACGACCAGGCCTGCAGGGTGGCAGCCACAATGAGCAGTTCTTC. Encoded protein: CASSRPGLQGGSHNEQFF. The chain employs TRBV18 and TRBJ2-1; D is perhaps TRBD1 (5 bases). This CDR3 has 18 amino acids. V was shortened by 4 bases and J by 5 bases, with 24 bases between the two germline ends. The germline CDR1 and CDR2 sequences are KGHSH and LQKENI.